This T cell receptor beta chain stems from a study of T cells of healthy individuals. TCRdb recomputed calls from the 5' RACE reads with MiXCR, one row per CDR3 protein. This sample yields nearly 100,000 distinct CDR3 sequences, of which roughly 15% are seen a single time; around 6.5% belongs to the top ten. Germline V gives CDR1 DFQATT, CDR2 SNEGSKA (reference sequence). Trimming removed 4 bases at V and 3 bases at J, with 4 bases between. The CDR3 length is 10 residues. This clonotype was obtained from a human donor in good health. This rearrangement joins TRBV20-1 to TRBJ2-7; D unclear. CDR3 bases: TGCAGTGCTACCCGCTACGAGCAGTACTTC. Translated, it gives CSATRYEQYF.